The TCR beta chain described here comes from a study of T cells after yellow fever vaccination. The TCR cDNA carried a universal primer site and UMIs from 5'RACE template switching. MiXCR, applied by TCRdb to the 5' RACE reads, yields one record per CDR3 protein. Here the sample spans some 27,000 distinct CDR3 sequences, just under 6.5% being singletons. Looked up from germline, CDR1 is MDHEN and CDR2 is SYDVKM. V lost 7 bases to trimming and J lost 4 bases; unmatched junction nucleotides: 7. This CDR3 spans 14 amino acids. The TCR comes from a young man who received the YFV17D yellow fever vaccine. This sequence joins TRBV28 and TRBJ2-3; 8 nucleotides align to TRBD2. Sequenced material: PBMCs, either bulk or a sorted T-cell subset (CD4+, CD8+, memory, or dextramer-sorted; not recorded which), taken on the day of the yellow fever booster vaccination. As DNA, the CDR3 is TGTGCCAGCACTTCGGGGGGGATCGCAGATACGCAGTATTTT. It codes for CASTSGGIADTQYF.